This T cell receptor beta chain derives from a study of blood T cell repertoires in COVID-19. This clone was observed once. This CDR3 spans 17 amino acids. CDR1 and CDR2 from the germline V gene are LGHNA and YSLEER. The V end lost 0 bases, the J end lost 1 base, and 14 bases lay between the germline ends. The authors' processing: Reference gene primer amplification gave nucleated cell count estimates. Sequencing was performed with immunoSEQ multiplex PCR; in TCRdb, only in-frame clones are kept and a portion is missing. That table supplies the V and J calls and clone size; D and trimming were determined from the DNA. This sample has approximately 150,000 clones; roughly 83% occur once, and the top ten carry around 5%.

The sample consisted of PBMCs or T cells enriched from blood (not recorded which). The receptor comes from a man aged 65 to 85 who had been exposed to COVID-19. The genes are TRBV4-3 and TRBJ2-3; TRBD2 might be the D (7 bases). The CDR3 DNA reads as TGCGCCAGCAGCCAAGATCGGGGCGGGGGCGGCACAGATACGCAGTATTTT. Amino acid sequence: CASSQDRGGGGTDTQYF.